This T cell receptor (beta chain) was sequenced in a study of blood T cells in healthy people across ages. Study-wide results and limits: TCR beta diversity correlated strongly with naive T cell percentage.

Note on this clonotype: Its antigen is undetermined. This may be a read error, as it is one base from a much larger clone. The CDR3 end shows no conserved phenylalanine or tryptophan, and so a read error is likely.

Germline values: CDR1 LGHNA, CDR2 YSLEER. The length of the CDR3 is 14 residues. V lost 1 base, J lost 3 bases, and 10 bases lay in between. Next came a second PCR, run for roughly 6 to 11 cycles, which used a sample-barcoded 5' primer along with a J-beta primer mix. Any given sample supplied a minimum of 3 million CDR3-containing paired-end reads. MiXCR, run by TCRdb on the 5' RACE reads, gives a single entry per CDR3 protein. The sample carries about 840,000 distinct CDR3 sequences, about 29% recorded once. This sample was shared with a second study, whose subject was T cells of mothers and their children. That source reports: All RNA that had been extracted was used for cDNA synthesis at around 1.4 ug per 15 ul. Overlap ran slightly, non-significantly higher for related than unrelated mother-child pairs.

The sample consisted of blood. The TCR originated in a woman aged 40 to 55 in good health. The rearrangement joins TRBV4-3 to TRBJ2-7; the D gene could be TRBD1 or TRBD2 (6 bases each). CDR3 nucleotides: TGCGCCAGCAGCCAAGCGGGGGCTGGCTACGAGCAGTACTTG. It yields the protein CASSQAGAGYEQYL.